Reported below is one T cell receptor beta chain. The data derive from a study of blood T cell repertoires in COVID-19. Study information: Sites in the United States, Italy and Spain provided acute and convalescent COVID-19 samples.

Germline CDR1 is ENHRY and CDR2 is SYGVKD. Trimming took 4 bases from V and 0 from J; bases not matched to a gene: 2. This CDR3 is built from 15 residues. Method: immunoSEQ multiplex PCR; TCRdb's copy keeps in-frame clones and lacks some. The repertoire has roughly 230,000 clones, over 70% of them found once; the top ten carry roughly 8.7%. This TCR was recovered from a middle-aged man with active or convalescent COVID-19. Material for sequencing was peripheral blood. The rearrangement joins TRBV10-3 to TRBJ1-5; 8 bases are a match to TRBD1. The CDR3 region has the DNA TGTGCCATCAGTGGGACAGGGAATAGCAATCAGCCCCAGCATTTT. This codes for CAISGTGNSNQPQHF.